This T cell receptor (beta chain) originates from a study of blood T cell repertoires in COVID-19. This clone was counted between two and nine times. Sequencing used immunoSEQ multiplex PCR; TCRdb keeps in-frame clones, though not all of them. The table has a few hundred thousand clones, 86% seen once. This TCR came from a woman aged 45-65 years with acute or convalescent COVID-19. Sample: peripheral blood.

CDR3 in amino acids: CSVGGLKRGNTGELFF. In DNA form, the CDR3 reads TGCAGCGTTGGGGGTTTGAAGCGGGGGAACACCGGGGAGCTGTTTTTT. The chain couples TRBV29-1 to TRBJ2-2, with TRBD2 matching 7 bases. Germline V gene sequence: CDR1 SQVTM, CDR2 ANQGSEA. CDR3 length: 16 amino acids. Unmatched junction bases numbered 9, after V lost 4 bases and J lost 1 base.